Below are 21 T cell receptor beta chains sequenced from a single sample in a study of blood T cell repertoires in COVID-19. TCRdb keeps only in-frame clones here, not all; method: immunoSEQ multiplex PCR. The sample lists 300,000 to 400,000 clones, 80% to 90% seen once, with approximately 9.4% in the top ten. The sequenced material came from peripheral blood. These receptor sequences come from a man aged 30 to 45 with COVID-19, enrolled during active disease.

This clone was recorded only once. The chain employs TRBV7-2 and TRBJ1-2, with 8 bases identical to TRBD1. The trim removed 3 bases at V and 2 bases at J, leaving 5 bases unmatched. Germline V CDR1 and CDR2: SGHTA, FQGNSA. The CDR3 is 15 residues long. CDR3 in amino acids: CASSLFDRGNYGYTF. In DNA form, the CDR3 reads TGTGCCAGCAGCTTGTTCGACAGGGGAAACTATGGCTACACCTTC.

This sequence joins TRBV15 and TRBJ2-5; 7 positions match TRBD2. This CDR3 is 13 amino acids long. Germline values: CDR1 LNHNV, CDR2 YYDKDF (reference sequence). V was pared by 0 bases and J by 7 bases, with 2 bases of the junction left unmatched. CDR3: CATSRDWEGTQYF. The CDR3 coding sequence is TGTGCCACCAGCAGAGATTGGGAGGGGACCCAGTACTTC.

A single count supports this clone. V is TRBV3-1 (or the pseudogene TRBV3-2) and J is TRBJ2-5; D is perhaps TRBD1 (6 bases). The CDR3 length is 16 residues. The germline CDR1 and CDR2 sequences are LGHDT and YNNKEL (reference sequence). V gave up 2 bases and J gave up 4 bases, with 17 bases separating them. The chain's CDR3 is CASSQRTSGVGETQYF. DNA for the CDR3: TGTGCCAGCAGCCAAAGGACCTCAGGGGTGGGAGAGACCCAGTACTTC.

This clone was detected only once. In DNA form, the CDR3 reads TGTGCCAGCAGTCCGGGCCTACAGGGTGAGCAGTTCTTC. This codes for CASSPGLQGEQFF. The gene calls are TRBV3-1 (or the pseudogene TRBV3-2) and TRBJ2-1; the D gene is possibly TRBD1 (6 bases). This CDR3 spans 13 amino acids. CDR1 and CDR2 from the germline V gene are LGHDT and YNNKEL (reference sequence). The germline V and J ends were trimmed by 6 bases and 9 bases, with 15 bases remaining between them.

The CDR3 loop reads CASTIRAGTGSIGLFF. The CDR3 DNA sequence: TGTGCCAGCACCATTAGAGCCGGGACAGGGAGCATAGGACTGTTCTTC. The rearrangement joins TRBV28 to TRBJ2-1, with 9 bases lining up with TRBD1. V was pared by 7 bases and J by 15 bases, with 22 bases of the junction left unmatched. Germline assignment: CDR1 MDHEN and CDR2 SYDVKM. The CDR3 is made up of 16 amino acids.

The gene calls are TRBV5-6 and TRBJ2-7, with a possible D match to TRBD2 (5 bases). The V end lost 4 bases, the J end lost 1 base, and 15 bases lay between the germline ends. Germline CDR1 is SGHDT and CDR2 is YYEEEE. The CDR3 consists of 15 residues. The CDR3 DNA follows: TGTGCCAGCAGCCCGGATGAAGGGAGATCCTACGAGCAGTACTTC. Its protein is CASSPDEGRSYEQYF.

J is TRBJ2-7 and V is TRBV27; TRBD2 might be the D (5 bases). Germline values: CDR1 MNHEY, CDR2 SMNVEV (reference sequence). V lost 0 bases to trimming and J lost 2 bases, with 8 bases between them. The CDR3 is 14 amino acids. The CDR3 sequence: CASSLSAGAYEQYF. In DNA form, the CDR3 reads TGTGCCAGCAGTTTATCGGCCGGGGCCTACGAGCAGTACTTC.

The chain uses TRBV19 and TRBJ2-1; D may be TRBD1 (6 bases). The V gene's germline CDR1 is LNHDA and CDR2 SQIVND (reference sequence). The CDR3 sequence is 15 residues long. Between the trimmed V and J ends, which lost 3 bases and 4 bases, there was a span of 13 bases. CDR3 nucleotides: TGTGCCAGTAGTATCGGGCAGGGGATGTACAATGAGCAGTTCTTC. Translating it yields CASSIGQGMYNEQFF.

This clone was seen just once. The chain combines TRBV7-6 with TRBJ1-6; D gene unclear. This CDR3 spans 14 amino acids. Trimming stripped 6 bases from V and 7 bases from J, with 13 bases between. Per germline, CDR1 SGHVS and CDR2 FNYEAQ. The CDR3 DNA is TGTGCCAGCAGTTACCTAGCGGGGAATTCACCCCTCCACTTT. Residues: CASSYLAGNSPLHF.

This clone was found a few times. In DNA, the CDR3 is TGTGCCAGCAGCGGACTCGGGGAGACCCAGTACTTC. It yields the protein CASSGLGETQYF. The chain combines TRBV7-9 with TRBJ2-5; D perhaps matches TRBD2 (5 bases). This CDR3 comprises 12 residues. The germline V and J ends were trimmed by 5 bases and 5 bases, with 9 bases remaining between them. Germline V gene sequence: CDR1 SEHNR, CDR2 FQNEAQ (reference sequence).

The chain recombines TRBV6-1 with TRBJ2-7; TRBD2 aligns across 9 bases. The CDR3 is 15 residues long. V lost 1 base and J lost 3; bases outside the gene matches: 4. CDR1 is MNHNS, CDR2 SASEGT, per germline. The CDR3 loop reads CASSEDQRGDYEQYF. The CDR3 DNA reads TGTGCCAGCAGTGAAGATCAGCGGGGGGACTACGAGCAGTACTTC.

The V call is TRBV27, the J call TRBJ2-2; D may be TRBD1 (6 bases). Looked up from germline, CDR1 is MNHEY and CDR2 is SMNVEV (reference sequence). This CDR3 is built from 16 residues. The ends were cut back, 10 bases at V and 6 bases at J, with 24 bases in the middle. CDR3 sequence: CATLHRVPARAGELFF. DNA of the CDR3: TGTGCCACCCTACACAGGGTACCAGCACGCGCCGGGGAGCTGTTTTTT.

The rearrangement links TRBV11-1 to TRBJ1-6; the D gene is possibly TRBD1 (5 bases). V was cut by 2 bases and J by 10 bases, with 9 bases left in between. The CDR3 runs to 13 residues. The germline V gene encodes CDR1 SGHAT and CDR2 FQDESV (reference sequence). This CDR3 is CASSLQGSSPLHF. In nucleotides, the CDR3 is TGTGCCAGCAGCTTACAGGGAAGCTCACCCCTCCACTTT.

This rearrangement joins TRBV28 to TRBJ1-6, with D hard to call. This CDR3 has 14 amino acids. The V gene's germline CDR1 is MDHEN and CDR2 SYDVKM. V lost 7 bases and J 0 bases, leaving 7 bases between the germline ends. CDR3 nucleotides: TGTGCCAGCATAGGGAGCTCCTATAATTCACCCCTCCACTTT. Translated: CASIGSSYNSPLHF.

V and J are TRBV7-9 and TRBJ1-4; unclear D gene. V was shortened by 0 bases and J by 6 bases, with 14 bases between the two germline ends. The germline CDR1 and CDR2 sequences are SEHNR and FQNEAQ (reference sequence). CDR3 length equals 16 residues. CDR3 region: CASSLAREVGHEKLFF. CDR3 bases: TGTGCCAGCAGCTTAGCGAGGGAAGTCGGTCATGAAAAACTGTTTTTT.

Points on this clone: The sample has other DNA sequences that encode this CDR3 too. The chain is built from TRBV30 and TRBJ2-7; 10 positions match TRBD2. This CDR3 comprises 15 residues. Germline V gene lookup returns CDR1 GTSNPN and CDR2 SVGIG (reference sequence). After removal of 2 bases from V and 4 bases from J, the junction contained 8 bases not matched to a gene. The CDR3 loop reads CAWSPLAGVSYEQYF. In DNA, the CDR3 is TGTGCCTGGAGTCCTCTAGCGGGAGTCTCTTACGAGCAGTACTTC. The whole variable domain, filled in from reference TRBV30 and TRBJ2-7, reads SQTIHQWPATLVQPVGSPLSLECTVEGTSNPNLYWYRQAAGRGLQLLFYSVGIGQISSEVPQNLSASRPQDRQFILSSKKLLLSDSGFYLCAWSPLAGVSYEQYFGPGTRLTVT.

This clone showed up just a few times. This chain links TRBV11-2 with TRBJ1-2; D possibly corresponds to TRBD1 (6 bases). The germline V gene encodes CDR1 SGHAT and CDR2 FQNNGV. Trimming stripped 2 bases from V and 10 bases from J, with 11 bases between. The CDR3 extends over 12 amino acids. CDR3 region: CASSLWDMDYTF. The CDR3, as DNA: TGTGCCAGCAGCTTATGGGACATGGACTACACCTTC.

A few counts support this clone. The genes are TRBV6-2 or TRBV6-3 and TRBJ2-3; D not resolved. CDR3 length: 16 amino acids. Germline V gene lookup returns CDR1 MNHEY and CDR2 SVGEGT. Trimming shortened V by 0 bases and J by 0 bases, and 10 bases separated the two germline ends. The CDR3 loop is CASSYSSLVSTDTQYF. The CDR3 DNA follows: TGTGCCAGCAGTTACTCGAGTCTAGTTAGCACAGATACGCAGTATTTT.

The V gene is TRBV11-1, the J gene TRBJ1-1; TRBD1 matches 10 bases. Germline V gene lookup returns CDR1 SGHAT and CDR2 FQDESV (reference sequence). Trimming at V came to 5 bases and at J to 4 bases, leaving 10 bases not matched to a gene. The CDR3 totals 16 residues. The CDR3 is CASSHRQGAGGTEAFF. In nucleotides, the CDR3 is TGTGCCAGCAGCCACCGACAGGGGGCAGGAGGCACTGAAGCTTTCTTT.

V gene TRBV18 combines with J gene TRBJ1-1; 10 bases align to TRBD1. Germline V gene lookup returns CDR1 KGHSH and CDR2 LQKENI. V was pared by 3 bases and J by 4 bases, with 5 bases of the junction left unmatched. This CDR3 is built from 15 residues. The CDR3 region has the DNA TGTGCCAGCTCACCTGGGACAGGGGCGAGCACTGAAGCTTTCTTT. Translating gives CASSPGTGASTEAFF.

The chain couples TRBV7-3 to TRBJ2-3, with 10 bases aligning to TRBD2. The CDR3 runs to 16 residues. Germline V gene data show CDR1 as SGHTA and CDR2 as FQGTGA. Trimming at V came to 6 bases and at J to 10 bases, leaving 16 bases not matched to a gene. The CDR3 nucleotides are TGTGCCAGCAGTCAAGCCCGTAGCGGGGGGTTAGGGTCGCAGTATTTT. Protein sequence: CASSQARSGGLGSQYF.